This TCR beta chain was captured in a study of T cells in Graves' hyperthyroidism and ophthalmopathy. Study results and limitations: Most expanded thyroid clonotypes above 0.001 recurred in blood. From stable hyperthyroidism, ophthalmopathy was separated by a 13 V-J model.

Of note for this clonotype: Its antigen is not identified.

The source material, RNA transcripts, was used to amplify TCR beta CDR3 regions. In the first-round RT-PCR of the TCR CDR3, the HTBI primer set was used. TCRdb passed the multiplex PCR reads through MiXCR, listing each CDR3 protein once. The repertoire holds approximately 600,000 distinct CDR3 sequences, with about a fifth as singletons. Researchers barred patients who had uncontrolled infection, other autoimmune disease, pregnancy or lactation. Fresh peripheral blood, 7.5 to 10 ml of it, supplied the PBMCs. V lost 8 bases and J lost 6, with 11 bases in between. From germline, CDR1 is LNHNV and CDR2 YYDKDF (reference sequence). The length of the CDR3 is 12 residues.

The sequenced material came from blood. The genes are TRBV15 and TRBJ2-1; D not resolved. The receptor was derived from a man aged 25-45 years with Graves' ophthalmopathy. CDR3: CATARDPNEQFF. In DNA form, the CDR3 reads TGTGCCACCGCCAGAGACCCCAATGAGCAGTTCTTC.